A selection of T cell receptor beta chains follows, all from one sample in a study of blood T cell repertoires in COVID-19. Profiling relied on immunoSEQ multiplex PCR, and the TCRdb table lists in-frame clones only, not all of them. The profile shows roughly 41,000 clones, about 87% of them singletons. The sequenced material came from peripheral blood. Receptor source: a human donor in a cohort sampled during active COVID-19. Both conserved end residues are part of each CDR3. Each record gives: CDR3 DNA, CDR3 protein, J gene, V gene, D gene, clone size. The D gene is left open where the match is weak. Some rows mark clone size as missing; the rest say once, few, many or name a class of expanded clone.

TGTGCCAGCAGCAAAATGGGACTAGCGGGGGACGAGCAGTACTTC,CASSKMGLAGDEQYF,TRBJ2-7,TRBV13,TRBD2,.
TGCGCCAGCAGCTCCACAGGGCTGGGTAACACTGAAGCTTTCTTT,CASSSTGLGNTEAFF,TRBJ1-1,TRBV5-1,.,.
TGTGCCAGCAGCTCACGGGGGGAACCCAATGAGCAGTTCTTC,CASSSRGEPNEQFF,TRBJ2-1,TRBV7-3,TRBD2,.
TGTGCCAGCAGCTCCCGAACGCGAGGGGGGGCGGATGAAAAACTGTTTTTT,CASSSRTRGGADEKLFF,TRBJ1-4,TRBV7-9,.,.
TGTGCCAGCAGCCTTACAGGCGGGGTTGATGGCTACACCTTC,CASSLTGGVDGYTF,TRBJ1-2,TRBV3-1/TRBV3-2,.,.
TGTGCCAGCAGTGATGACCACGTCCGGGTCTCCTACGAGCAGTACTTC,CASSDDHVRVSYEQYF,TRBJ2-7,TRBV6-1,.,once
TGTGCCAGCAGCCAGGGGAACCAAGAGACCCAGTACTTC,CASSQGNQETQYF,TRBJ2-5,TRBV7-3,.,.
TGTGCCAGGGAAGGGCTAGCGGGATACCAGACCCAGTACTTC,CAREGLAGYQTQYF,TRBJ2-5,TRBV27,TRBD2,once
TGTGCCAGCAGCGGGGGACTCTCTACCGGGGAGCTGTTTTTT,CASSGGLSTGELFF,TRBJ2-2,TRBV7-3,.,.
TGCGCCAGCAGCCAAGAAGCACAGGGCGGCGGGGCCAACGTCCTGACTTTC,CASSQEAQGGGANVLTF,TRBJ2-6,TRBV4-1,.,.
TGCGCCAGCAGCTTGGGTCAGGGGGTCGGCACTGAAGCTTTCTTT,CASSLGQGVGTEAFF,TRBJ1-1,TRBV5-1,TRBD1,.
TGTGCCAGCAGCCACGACAGAGTCTACGAGCAGTACTTC,CASSHDRVYEQYF,TRBJ2-7,TRBV14,.,.
TGTGCCAGCACGTGGGGCGTACATTGGTACTTC,CASTWGVHWYF,TRBJ2-7,TRBV2,.,.
TGTGCCAGCAGCTTAGCCGGAGGGGTTCAGTACTTC,CASSLAGGVQYF,TRBJ2-7,TRBV7-9,.,.
TGTGCCAGCAGTGTGTCGGCAGGGGGCCCCTATAATTCACCCCTCCACTTT,CASSVSAGGPYNSPLHF,TRBJ1-6,TRBV2,TRBD1,.
TGTGCCAGCAGTGAACTGGAGACAGGGTTGGGTCGGAAAGAGACCCAGTACTTC,CASSELETGLGRKETQYF,TRBJ2-5,TRBV25-1,TRBD1,once
TGCGCCAGCAGCCAAGGCATAGCGGGGCACACCGGGGAGCTGTTTTTT,CASSQGIAGHTGELFF,TRBJ2-2,TRBV4-3,TRBD2,once
TGTGCCAGCACCGACAGGGTCGGCACAGATACGCAGTATTTT,CASTDRVGTDTQYF,TRBJ2-3,TRBV27,TRBD1,.
TGTGCCATCAGTGGGACCGGGGGGAACAGGGGGGAGCAGTACTTC,CAISGTGGNRGEQYF,TRBJ2-7,TRBV10-3,.,.
TGTGCCAGTAGTATTAGAGACAGCGTTCACTACGAGCAGTACTTC,CASSIRDSVHYEQYF,TRBJ2-7,TRBV19,.,.
TGTGCCAGCAGCTCCGCGCAGGGGTTCAGTGAAGCTTTCTTT,CASSSAQGFSEAFF,TRBJ1-1,TRBV7-6,.,.
TGTGCCAGCAGCCAAGCAGGGCAGGGGCCTAACTATGGCTACACCTTC,CASSQAGQGPNYGYTF,TRBJ1-2,TRBV14,.,.
TGTGCCAGCAGCCAAGATGGAGGAAACCCCTACGAGCAGTACTTC,CASSQDGGNPYEQYF,TRBJ2-7,TRBV4-2,.,.
TGTGCCTGGGACCGGACTCCCCATGGCTACACCTTC,CAWDRTPHGYTF,TRBJ1-2,TRBV30,.,few
TGTGCCAGTACAGGCTATAGCAATCAGCCCCAGCATTTT,CASTGYSNQPQHF,TRBJ1-5,TRBV19,.,.
TGTGCCAGCAGCTTAGGGGCCCCCTCGCATGAGCAGTTCTTC,CASSLGAPSHEQFF,TRBJ2-1,TRBV13,.,.
TGTGCCAGTGGGATAGCGGGTTACAATGAGCAGTTCTTC,CASGIAGYNEQFF,TRBJ2-1,TRBV19,TRBD2,.
TGCGCCAGCACCGGTGGACAGGGAATAATGAACACTGAAGCTTTCTTT,CASTGGQGIMNTEAFF,TRBJ1-1,TRBV5-1,TRBD1,once
TGTGCCAGCAGTTCGGGAGTTAGCACAGATACGCAGTATTTT,CASSSGVSTDTQYF,TRBJ2-3,TRBV27,.,.
TGTGCCAGCATTCAGACAGGACGGAACACTGAAGCTTTCTTT,CASIQTGRNTEAFF,TRBJ1-1,TRBV6-5,.,.
TGTGCCAGCTCACCGCCGGGACAGGGGGCGCGACCTAATGAAAAACTGTTTTTT,CASSPPGQGARPNEKLFF,TRBJ1-4,TRBV18,TRBD1,.
TGTGCCATCGGGAGGCAAGAGACCCAGTACTTC,CAIGRQETQYF,TRBJ2-5,TRBV10-3,.,.
TGTGCCAGCAGCTTGTCAGGGGAATATGGCTACACCTTC,CASSLSGEYGYTF,TRBJ1-2,TRBV5-5,.,.